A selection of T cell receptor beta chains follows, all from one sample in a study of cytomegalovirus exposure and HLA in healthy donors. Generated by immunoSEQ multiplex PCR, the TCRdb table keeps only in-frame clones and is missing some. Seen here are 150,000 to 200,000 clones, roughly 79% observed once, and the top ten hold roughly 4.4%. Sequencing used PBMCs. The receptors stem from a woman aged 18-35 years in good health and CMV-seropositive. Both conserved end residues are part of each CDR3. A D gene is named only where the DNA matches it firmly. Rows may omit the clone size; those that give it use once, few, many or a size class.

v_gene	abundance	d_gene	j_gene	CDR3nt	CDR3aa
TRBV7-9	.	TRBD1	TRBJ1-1	TGTGCCAGCAGCTTAGGTGGACCGGGACAGGGGGGGAGAGCTTTCTTT	CASSLGGPGQGGRAFF
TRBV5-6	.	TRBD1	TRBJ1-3	TGTGCCGGCAGCTTTACAGGGGAGAACACCATATATTTT	CAGSFTGENTIYF
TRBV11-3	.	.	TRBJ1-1	TGTGCCAGCAGCTTAGGCACGGGGGAGAACACTGAAGCTTTCTTT	CASSLGTGENTEAFF
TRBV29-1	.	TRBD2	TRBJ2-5	TGCAGCGTTGAATCCTGGGGGGGGGAGACCCAGTACTTC	CSVESWGGETQYF
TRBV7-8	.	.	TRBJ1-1	TGTGCCACCCACCTCAGGAGGGACCCTGAAGCTTTCTTT	CATHLRRDPEAFF
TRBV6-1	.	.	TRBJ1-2	TGTGCCAGCAGTACCTTTGGTACAGGGAACTATGGCTACACCTTC	CASSTFGTGNYGYTF
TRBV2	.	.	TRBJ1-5	TGTGCCAGCACCCCACCCGGGGGGCTCCTCAATCAGCCCCAGCATTTT	CASTPPGGLLNQPQHF
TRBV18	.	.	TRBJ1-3	TGTGCCAGCTCACCCTCAACACCGTTCTCTGGAAACACCATATATTTT	CASSPSTPFSGNTIYF
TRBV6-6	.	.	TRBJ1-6	TGTGCCAGCACCGTACGCGGTTCACCCCTCCACTTT	CASTVRGSPLHF
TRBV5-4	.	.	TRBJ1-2	TGTGCCAGCAGCTTGGACCTCGGAAGAGGCTATGGCTACACCTTC	CASSLDLGRGYGYTF
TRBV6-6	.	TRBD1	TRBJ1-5	TGTGCCAGCAGTTACGGTGGGACAGGATGGCCCCAGCATTTT	CASSYGGTGWPQHF
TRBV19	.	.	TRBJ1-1	TGTGCCAGTAGTACGTGGGACAAGAACACTGAAGCTTTCTTT	CASSTWDKNTEAFF
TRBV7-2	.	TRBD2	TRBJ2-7	TGTGCCAGCAGCCAAACGAGCGGGGGCATATGGAACGAGCAGTACTTC	CASSQTSGGIWNEQYF
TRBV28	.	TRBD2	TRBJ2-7	TGTGCCAGCAGTATTAGACTAGCGGCGTTCTCCTACGAGCAGTACTTC	CASSIRLAAFSYEQYF
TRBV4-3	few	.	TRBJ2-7	TGCGCCAGCAGCCAAGATCACCCGGGAAACTACGAGCAGTACTTC	CASSQDHPGNYEQYF
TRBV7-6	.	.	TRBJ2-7	TGTGCCAGCAGCTTAGGAGCGGAAAAATACGAGCAGTACTTC	CASSLGAEKYEQYF
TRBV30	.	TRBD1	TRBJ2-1	TGTGCCTGGAGAAGGGACAGGGGATCACATGAGCAGTTCTTC	CAWRRDRGSHEQFF
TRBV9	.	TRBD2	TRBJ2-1	TGTGCCAGCAGCGCCGGACTAGCGGGGGGGTGGGAGCAGTTCTTC	CASSAGLAGGWEQFF
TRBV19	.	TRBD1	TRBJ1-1	TGTGCCAGTAGCGGCTCAAATCTCGACAGGGGGAACATGGGTGGAACTGAAGCTTTCTTT	CASSGSNLDRGNMGGTEAFF
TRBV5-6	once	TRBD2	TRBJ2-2	TGTGCCAGCAGCTTGTTAGCGGGGGTAGCGAACACCGGGGAGCTGTTTTTT	CASSLLAGVANTGELFF
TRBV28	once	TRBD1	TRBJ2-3	TGTGCCAGCAGCCGGGACAGCGGTGAGGCAGATACGCAGTATTTT	CASSRDSGEADTQYF
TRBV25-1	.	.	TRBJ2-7	TGTGCCAGCGCTCTGACTAGGGCGTCCAGAACCTACGAGCAGTACTTC	CASALTRASRTYEQYF
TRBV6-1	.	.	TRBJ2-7	TGTGCCAGCAGTGAGCGGCGAGGACAGTACTACGAGCAGTACTTC	CASSERRGQYYEQYF
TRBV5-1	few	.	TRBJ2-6	TGCGCCAGCAGCTTGGAGGACATCTCTGGGGCCAACGGCCTGACTTTC	CASSLEDISGANGLTF
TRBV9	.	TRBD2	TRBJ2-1	TGTGCCAGCAGCTATAGCGGGGACGTTGATCAGTTCTTC	CASSYSGDVDQFF
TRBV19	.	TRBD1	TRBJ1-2	TGTGCCAGTAGTTCGACAGGACAGGGGAATAAGGTCTATGGCTACACCTTC	CASSSTGQGNKVYGYTF
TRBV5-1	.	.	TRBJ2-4	TGCGCCAGCAGCTTGGGGGGGCTTGCCAGAGGGAAAAACATTCAGTACTTC	CASSLGGLARGKNIQYF
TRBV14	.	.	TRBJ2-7	TGTGCCAGCAGCCACCTCGGAAAGGGGGAATTCTCCTACGAGCAGTACTTC	CASSHLGKGEFSYEQYF
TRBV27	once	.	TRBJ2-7	TGTGCCAGCACTCCATTGGGTGGAGGCGAGCAGTACTTC	CASTPLGGGEQYF
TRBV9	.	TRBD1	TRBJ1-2	TGTGCCAGCAGCGTTGGGACAGGGGACTATGGCTACACCTTC	CASSVGTGDYGYTF
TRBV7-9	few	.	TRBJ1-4	TGTGCCAGCAGCCCCCCCACAGGTGCGAATGAAAAACTGTTTTTT	CASSPPTGANEKLFF
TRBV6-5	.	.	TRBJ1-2	TGTGCCAGCAGTTACGCGGTGGGGGCATATGGCTACACCTTC	CASSYAVGAYGYTF
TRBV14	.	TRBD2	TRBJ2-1	TGTGCCAGCAGCCCCCTGAGCGGGGGGTATTTCGGTGAGCAGTTCTTC	CASSPLSGGYFGEQFF
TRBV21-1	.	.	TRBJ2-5	TGTGCCAGCAGCACTAGACAGGGCCTCTTGAAGACCCAGTACTTC	CASSTRQGLLKTQYF
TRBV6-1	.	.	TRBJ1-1	TGTGCCAGCAGGGAAATGACAGGCCTGAACACTGAAGCTTTCTTT	CASREMTGLNTEAFF
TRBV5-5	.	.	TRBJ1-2	TGTGCCAGCAGCTTGTCCTGGGGGGAGGACTATGGCTACACCTTC	CASSLSWGEDYGYTF